This is a list of T cell receptor beta chains from one sample in a study of blood T cell repertoires in COVID-19. Some clones are missing from TCRdb's copy, which holds only in-frame ones; the method was immunoSEQ multiplex PCR. The repertoire includes 380,000 or so clones, 75% to 90% of them detected once, and roughly 7.1% sits in the top ten. The sample was peripheral blood. Receptors were obtained from an older woman with COVID-19, enrolled during active disease. CDR3s include the opening cysteine and the closing phenylalanine or tryptophan. The D gene is left open where the match is weak. Size values are once, few and many counts, or a class for expanded clones, and some rows have none.

clone_size: NA
v_call: TRBV18
j_call: TRBJ1-1
d_call: NA
cdr3_length: 13
cdr3_nt: TGTGCCAGCTCCCTGGCTGGCGGCACTGAAGCTTTCTTT
cdr3_aa: CASSLAGGTEAFF

clone_size: NA
v_call: TRBV18
j_call: TRBJ2-5
d_call: TRBD1
cdr3_length: 15
cdr3_nt: TGTGCCAGCTCACCACTTGGACAGGGACAAGAGACCCAGTACTTC
cdr3_aa: CASSPLGQGQETQYF

clone_size: NA
v_call: TRBV29-1
j_call: TRBJ2-7
d_call: TRBD2
cdr3_length: 16
cdr3_nt: TGCAGCGTTGAAGATTTTGGTGAGCGGGATTCCTACGAGCAGTACTTC
cdr3_aa: CSVEDFGERDSYEQYF

clone_size: NA
v_call: TRBV12-3/TRBV12-4
j_call: TRBJ1-2
d_call: NA
cdr3_length: 13
cdr3_nt: TGTGCCAGCAGCCCCATAGGGGCCTATGGCTACACCTTC
cdr3_aa: CASSPIGAYGYTF

clone_size: NA
v_call: TRBV23-1
j_call: TRBJ1-2
d_call: NA
cdr3_length: 14
cdr3_nt: TGCGCCAGCAGTCAAACTAAACCTAACTATGGCTACACCTTC
cdr3_aa: CASSQTKPNYGYTF

clone_size: NA
v_call: TRBV10-3
j_call: TRBJ2-2
d_call: NA
cdr3_length: 14
cdr3_nt: TGTGCCATCAGTTCACAGCCGAACACCGGGGAGCTGTTTTTT
cdr3_aa: CAISSQPNTGELFF

clone_size: NA
v_call: TRBV24-1
j_call: TRBJ1-1
d_call: NA
cdr3_length: 13
cdr3_nt: TGTGCCACCAGCTCGGCCCTGACAGGTGAAGCTTTCTTT
cdr3_aa: CATSSALTGEAFF

clone_size: NA
v_call: TRBV27
j_call: TRBJ2-7
d_call: NA
cdr3_length: 15
cdr3_nt: TGTGCCAGCAGTTGGGGGCCCCCCTCTTCCTACGAGCAGTACTTC
cdr3_aa: CASSWGPPSSYEQYF

clone_size: NA
v_call: TRBV10-3
j_call: TRBJ1-3
d_call: NA
cdr3_length: 15
cdr3_nt: TGTGCCATCAGTCCTACAGGGTCAGACGGAAACACCATATATTTT
cdr3_aa: CAISPTGSDGNTIYF

clone_size: once
v_call: TRBV19
j_call: TRBJ2-1
d_call: TRBD1
cdr3_length: 14
cdr3_nt: TGTGCCAGTAGGGACAGGAGCCTTTACAATGAGCAGTTCTTC
cdr3_aa: CASRDRSLYNEQFF

clone_size: NA
v_call: TRBV29-1
j_call: TRBJ2-7
d_call: NA
cdr3_length: 12
cdr3_nt: TGCAGCGTTGAAGGAGCTTCCTACGAGCAGTACTTC
cdr3_aa: CSVEGASYEQYF

clone_size: NA
v_call: TRBV12-3/TRBV12-4
j_call: TRBJ1-1
d_call: NA
cdr3_length: 13
cdr3_nt: TGTGCCAGCAGTACAGTTATGAACACTGAAGCTTTCTTT
cdr3_aa: CASSTVMNTEAFF

clone_size: many
v_call: TRBV28
j_call: TRBJ1-1
d_call: TRBD1
cdr3_length: 14
cdr3_nt: TGTGCCAGCAGTAAGGGACAGGCGAGGGCTGAAGCTTTCTTT
cdr3_aa: CASSKGQARAEAFF

clone_size: NA
v_call: TRBV10-2
j_call: TRBJ2-1
d_call: TRBD2
cdr3_length: 15
cdr3_nt: TGCGCCAGCAGTCCGGTTAGCGGGATTGTTAATGAGCAGTTCTTC
cdr3_aa: CASSPVSGIVNEQFF

clone_size: NA
v_call: TRBV13
j_call: TRBJ1-1
d_call: TRBD1
cdr3_length: 13
cdr3_nt: TGTGCCAGCAGCTGGGGACAGGATACTGAAGCTTTCTTT
cdr3_aa: CASSWGQDTEAFF

clone_size: once
v_call: TRBV19
j_call: TRBJ1-5
d_call: NA
cdr3_length: 15
cdr3_nt: TGTGCCAGTAGTATAGAGGGCAGGGACAATCAGCCCCAGCATTTT
cdr3_aa: CASSIEGRDNQPQHF

clone_size: NA
v_call: TRBV5-4
j_call: TRBJ2-5
d_call: NA
cdr3_length: 13
cdr3_nt: TGTGCCAGCAGCTTAAACACACAAGAGACCCAGTACTTC
cdr3_aa: CASSLNTQETQYF

clone_size: NA
v_call: TRBV4-1
j_call: TRBJ2-1
d_call: NA
cdr3_length: 14
cdr3_nt: TGCGCGTCCCCGACTAGTCCCTTCTACAATGAGCAGTTCTTC
cdr3_aa: CASPTSPFYNEQFF

clone_size: NA
v_call: TRBV9
j_call: TRBJ2-3
d_call: TRBD2
cdr3_length: 15
cdr3_nt: TGTGCCAGCAGCGTAGGACTAGCGGCGGTAGATACGCAGTATTTT
cdr3_aa: CASSVGLAAVDTQYF

clone_size: NA
v_call: TRBV27
j_call: TRBJ2-7
d_call: NA
cdr3_length: 14
cdr3_nt: TGTGCCAGCAGTTCCAGGGGTCCATTCGGCGAGCAGTACTTC
cdr3_aa: CASSSRGPFGEQYF

clone_size: NA
v_call: TRBV5-4
j_call: TRBJ1-1
d_call: NA
cdr3_length: 14
cdr3_nt: TGTGCCAGCAGCTTTGTTGCCGGGAACACTGAAGCTTTCTTT
cdr3_aa: CASSFVAGNTEAFF

clone_size: NA
v_call: TRBV25-1
j_call: TRBJ1-4
d_call: NA
cdr3_length: 15
cdr3_nt: TGTGCCAGCAGTGAATATGGGGGGGTGGGACACAAACTGTTTTTT
cdr3_aa: CASSEYGGVGHKLFF

clone_size: NA
v_call: TRBV2
j_call: TRBJ1-2
d_call: NA
cdr3_length: 14
cdr3_nt: TGTGCCAGCAGTGAAGGAACCCAGGGCTATGGCTACACCTTC
cdr3_aa: CASSEGTQGYGYTF

clone_size: NA
v_call: TRBV5-5
j_call: TRBJ1-3
d_call: NA
cdr3_length: 15
cdr3_nt: TGTGCCAGCAGCTTGGATCCCAACTCTGGAAACACCATATATTTT
cdr3_aa: CASSLDPNSGNTIYF

clone_size: few
v_call: TRBV4-1
j_call: TRBJ1-2
d_call: NA
cdr3_length: 12
cdr3_nt: TGCGCCAGCAGCCAAGTAACGGGTGGCTACACCTTC
cdr3_aa: CASSQVTGGYTF

clone_size: NA
v_call: TRBV5-8
j_call: TRBJ2-7
d_call: TRBD1
cdr3_length: 18
cdr3_nt: TGTGCCAGCAGCTTGGGCCACTTCCGGGACAGGGACCTCGTCGAGCAGTACTTC
cdr3_aa: CASSLGHFRDRDLVEQYF

clone_size: few
v_call: TRBV4-2
j_call: TRBJ1-2
d_call: NA
cdr3_length: 15
cdr3_nt: TGTGCCAGCAGCCAAGATGTAGATACTAACTATGGCTACACCTTC
cdr3_aa: CASSQDVDTNYGYTF

clone_size: NA
v_call: TRBV5-1
j_call: TRBJ2-3
d_call: NA
cdr3_length: 16
cdr3_nt: TGCGCCAGCAGCTTGGGACAGGATTCTAGCACAGATACGCAGTATTTT
cdr3_aa: CASSLGQDSSTDTQYF

clone_size: NA
v_call: TRBV7-3
j_call: TRBJ1-2
d_call: TRBD1
cdr3_length: 14
cdr3_nt: TGTGCCAGCAGCTCCACAGGGGGGAACTATGGCTACACCTTC
cdr3_aa: CASSSTGGNYGYTF

clone_size: NA
v_call: TRBV5-4
j_call: TRBJ1-2
d_call: TRBD1
cdr3_length: 14
cdr3_nt: TGTGCCAGCAGCAGCGGGACAGGAGTTTATGGCTACACCTTC
cdr3_aa: CASSSGTGVYGYTF

clone_size: NA
v_call: TRBV14
j_call: TRBJ1-3
d_call: NA
cdr3_length: 16
cdr3_nt: TGTGCCAGCAGCCAAGTAACTACAGGGTCAGGAAACACCATATATTTT
cdr3_aa: CASSQVTTGSGNTIYF

clone_size: NA
v_call: TRBV19
j_call: TRBJ1-2
d_call: NA
cdr3_length: 17
cdr3_nt: TGTGCCAGTAGTACGATCCGTAAGGACGGGGGTAACTATGGCTACACCTTC
cdr3_aa: CASSTIRKDGGNYGYTF

clone_size: NA
v_call: TRBV5-4
j_call: TRBJ2-5
d_call: TRBD1
cdr3_length: 15
cdr3_nt: TGTGCCAGCAGCTTGCCTACAGGGGGCGAAGAGACCCAGTACTTC
cdr3_aa: CASSLPTGGEETQYF

clone_size: NA
v_call: TRBV29-1
j_call: TRBJ2-7
d_call: TRBD2
cdr3_length: 14
cdr3_nt: TGCAGCGTTGGGGGGACTAGCGTGAGCTACGAGCAGTACTTC
cdr3_aa: CSVGGTSVSYEQYF

clone_size: NA
v_call: TRBV30
j_call: TRBJ2-1
d_call: NA
cdr3_length: 12
cdr3_nt: TGTGCCTGGAGTGTAGGGGGTGATGAGCAGTTCTTC
cdr3_aa: CAWSVGGDEQFF

clone_size: NA
v_call: TRBV11-2
j_call: TRBJ1-2
d_call: TRBD1
cdr3_length: 17
cdr3_nt: TGTGCCAGCAGCTTAGTCTTGGGACAGGGTTCCGTCTATGGCTACACCTTC
cdr3_aa: CASSLVLGQGSVYGYTF

clone_size: NA
v_call: TRBV6-1
j_call: TRBJ2-3
d_call: TRBD2
cdr3_length: 17
cdr3_nt: TGTGCCAGCAGTGGGGCCCTGGGACTAGCGGGGGGAGATACGCAGTATTTT
cdr3_aa: CASSGALGLAGGDTQYF

clone_size: once
v_call: TRBV5-1
j_call: TRBJ2-3
d_call: NA
cdr3_length: 12
cdr3_nt: TGCGCCAGCAGCCATGGACAGTATACGCAGTATTTT
cdr3_aa: CASSHGQYTQYF

clone_size: NA
v_call: TRBV7-2
j_call: TRBJ2-7
d_call: TRBD1
cdr3_length: 15
cdr3_nt: TGTGCCAGCACCCAAGGACAGGGTAGCTCCTACGAGCAGTACTTC
cdr3_aa: CASTQGQGSSYEQYF

clone_size: NA
v_call: TRBV27
j_call: TRBJ1-2
d_call: NA
cdr3_length: 15
cdr3_nt: TGTGCCAGCACAATTCGGGGCCGGGGGAACTATGGCTACACCTTC
cdr3_aa: CASTIRGRGNYGYTF

clone_size: NA
v_call: TRBV24-1
j_call: TRBJ2-2
d_call: NA
cdr3_length: 13
cdr3_nt: TGTGCCACCAGCCGGGGGAACACCGGGGAGCTGTTTTTT
cdr3_aa: CATSRGNTGELFF

clone_size: NA
v_call: TRBV19
j_call: TRBJ2-7
d_call: NA
cdr3_length: 15
cdr3_nt: TGTGCCAGTAGTTCGTTAGACGGGATTATCGACGAGCAGTACTTC
cdr3_aa: CASSSLDGIIDEQYF

clone_size: NA
v_call: TRBV18
j_call: TRBJ2-3
d_call: TRBD2
cdr3_length: 18
cdr3_nt: TGTGCCAGCTCACCACTAAATCTTGGCGGGGGGAAGACAGATACGCAGTATTTT
cdr3_aa: CASSPLNLGGGKTDTQYF

clone_size: NA
v_call: TRBV5-1
j_call: TRBJ2-3
d_call: NA
cdr3_length: 15
cdr3_nt: TGCGCCAGCAGCTTGGTGGCGAGGGAATCCGATACGCAGTATTTT
cdr3_aa: CASSLVARESDTQYF

clone_size: NA
v_call: TRBV7-8
j_call: TRBJ1-2
d_call: TRBD1
cdr3_length: 15
cdr3_nt: TGTGCCAGCAGCTCAGAGCGACAGGGAGCCTATGGCTACACCTTC
cdr3_aa: CASSSERQGAYGYTF

clone_size: NA
v_call: TRBV28
j_call: TRBJ2-5
d_call: TRBD1
cdr3_length: 13
cdr3_nt: TGTGCCAGCAGGAGGACAGGGAAAGAGACCCAGTACTTC
cdr3_aa: CASRRTGKETQYF

clone_size: NA
v_call: TRBV5-4
j_call: TRBJ2-5
d_call: NA
cdr3_length: 14
cdr3_nt: TGTGCCAGCAGCTTGGCCAGGGGGAGGGAGACCCAGTACTTC
cdr3_aa: CASSLARGRETQYF

clone_size: NA
v_call: TRBV19
j_call: TRBJ1-2
d_call: TRBD1
cdr3_length: 15
cdr3_nt: TGTGCCAGTAGTATAGAAATAGAGGGGGCGGCTGGCTACACCTTC
cdr3_aa: CASSIEIEGAAGYTF

clone_size: NA
v_call: TRBV28
j_call: TRBJ1-2
d_call: TRBD1
cdr3_length: 14
cdr3_nt: TGTGCCAGCAGGCGGACAGGGGGCTTTTTTGGCTACACCTTC
cdr3_aa: CASRRTGGFFGYTF

clone_size: few
v_call: TRBV12-3/TRBV12-4
j_call: TRBJ1-1
d_call: TRBD1
cdr3_length: 13
cdr3_nt: TGTGCCAGCAGCTCAGGGGGATTCACTGAAGCTTTCTTT
cdr3_aa: CASSSGGFTEAFF

clone_size: NA
v_call: TRBV9
j_call: TRBJ2-3
d_call: TRBD2
cdr3_length: 20
cdr3_nt: TGTGCCAGCAGCGCACGGACTAGCGGGGGGGACGGGTGGACCACAGATACGCAGTATTTT
cdr3_aa: CASSARTSGGDGWTTDTQYF

clone_size: NA
v_call: TRBV7-9
j_call: TRBJ1-5
d_call: NA
cdr3_length: 12
cdr3_nt: TGTGCCAGCAGCTACAACGATCAGCCCCAGCATTTT
cdr3_aa: CASSYNDQPQHF

clone_size: NA
v_call: TRBV18
j_call: TRBJ1-4
d_call: NA
cdr3_length: 15
cdr3_nt: TGTGCCAGCTCACCCCGGGACGTGGGGGGTGAAAAACTGTTTTTT
cdr3_aa: CASSPRDVGGEKLFF

clone_size: NA
v_call: TRBV18
j_call: TRBJ2-7
d_call: TRBD2
cdr3_length: 16
cdr3_nt: TGTGCCAGCTCACCAGTGACTAGCGGGGGGGCCTACGAGCAGTACTTC
cdr3_aa: CASSPVTSGGAYEQYF

clone_size: NA
v_call: TRBV5-1
j_call: TRBJ1-6
d_call: TRBD1
cdr3_length: 13
cdr3_nt: TGCGCCAGCAACCTGGGACAGAATTCACCCCTCCACTTT
cdr3_aa: CASNLGQNSPLHF

clone_size: NA
v_call: TRBV10-2
j_call: TRBJ1-1
d_call: NA
cdr3_length: 13
cdr3_nt: TGCGCCAGCAGTGAGTGGCAGAACACTGAAGCTTTCTTT
cdr3_aa: CASSEWQNTEAFF

clone_size: NA
v_call: TRBV4-1
j_call: TRBJ2-1
d_call: TRBD1
cdr3_length: 16
cdr3_nt: TGCGCCAGCAGCCAGGACAGGGGCGGGTCCTACAATGAGCAGTTCTTC
cdr3_aa: CASSQDRGGSYNEQFF